A selection of T cell receptor beta chains follows, all from one sample in a study of CD8 T cells in ankylosing spondylitis. TCRdb processed the 5' RACE reads anew with MiXCR; each CDR3 protein has one entry. The data show hundreds of thousands of distinct CDR3 sequences, with around 20% seen just once and around 7.8% held by the top ten. Specimen: blood, either unsorted or a sorted T cell fraction (not recorded which). These receptors came from a male donor with ankylosing spondylitis or in good health (not recorded which). Both conserved end residues are part of each CDR3. The D gene is left open where the match is weak.

TRBV3-1	TRBD2	TRBJ2-1	CASSQVSSGGYNEQFF
TRBV27	NA	TRBJ1-1	CASSSWTGNTEAFF
TRBV18	NA	TRBJ1-1	CASSPPVGSLLNTEAFF
TRBV12-3/TRBV12-4	TRBD2	TRBJ2-3	CVSSRPSGGTDTQYF
TRBV27	NA	TRBJ1-6	CASSQGSSYNSPLHF
TRBV7-2	NA	TRBJ2-2	CASSLGLGLHTGELFF
TRBV20-1	NA	TRBJ1-1	CSAPRAGGNTEAFF
TRBV12-3/TRBV12-4	NA	TRBJ1-5	CALSWASRENQPQHF
TRBV5-1	TRBD1	TRBJ2-2	CASSAQGAGELFF
TRBV7-3	NA	TRBJ1-5	CASSQQGGNQPQHF
TRBV18	NA	TRBJ1-1	CASSPNRGTEAFF
TRBV29-1	TRBD1	TRBJ1-5	CSVVTGGDQPQHF
TRBV2	NA	TRBJ1-2	CASSVGLNYGYTF
TRBV12-3/TRBV12-4	NA	TRBJ1-2	CAGSWDGNYGYTF
TRBV29-1	TRBD1	TRBJ1-1	CSVPDRGASGAFF
TRBV27	NA	TRBJ2-1	CASSSPYNEQFF
TRBV7-2	NA	TRBJ2-5	CASSFGMSQETQYF
TRBV11-2	TRBD2	TRBJ2-3	CASSPTLVSGGDTQYF
TRBV3-1	TRBD2	TRBJ2-1	CASSQDRWEGRRNEQFF
TRBV12-3/TRBV12-4	TRBD1	TRBJ2-1	CASSPEQGASYNEQFF
TRBV9	TRBD1	TRBJ2-3	CASSAGTGTGDTQYF
TRBV5-1	TRBD2	TRBJ2-3	CASSLGGTSGGPQYF
TRBV10-3	NA	TRBJ2-6	CAISVGTGANVLTF
TRBV12-3/TRBV12-4	TRBD1	TRBJ1-1	CASSGTGGNTEAFF
TRBV5-1	NA	TRBJ2-3	CASSLGTPSTDTQYF
TRBV11-1	TRBD2	TRBJ2-1	CASSRGDSYNEQFF
TRBV18	TRBD1	TRBJ2-3	CASSPKGQLRGTQYF
TRBV6-1	TRBD1	TRBJ1-1	CATRGTGNTEAFF
TRBV20-1	NA	TRBJ2-1	CSARIRPGNEQFF
TRBV5-1	TRBD1	TRBJ1-1	CASSWTGRNTEAFF
TRBV3-1	TRBD1	TRBJ1-2	CASTRDRTNYGYTF
TRBV25-1	NA	TRBJ1-1	CASSDRLQGRSTEAFF
TRBV12-3/TRBV12-4	NA	TRBJ2-5	CASSRFAETQYF
TRBV3-1	NA	TRBJ2-3	CASSKEAGLTDTQYF
TRBV7-9	NA	TRBJ2-3	CASSRSGGTSTDTQYF
TRBV20-1	NA	TRBJ2-1	CSARAPGLSSYNEQFF
TRBV5-1	TRBD1	TRBJ1-6	CASSSSGQPNSPLHF
TRBV12-3/TRBV12-4	TRBD1	TRBJ2-1	CASIPPGTGNNEQFF
TRBV5-6	NA	TRBJ1-2	CASSPYGYTF